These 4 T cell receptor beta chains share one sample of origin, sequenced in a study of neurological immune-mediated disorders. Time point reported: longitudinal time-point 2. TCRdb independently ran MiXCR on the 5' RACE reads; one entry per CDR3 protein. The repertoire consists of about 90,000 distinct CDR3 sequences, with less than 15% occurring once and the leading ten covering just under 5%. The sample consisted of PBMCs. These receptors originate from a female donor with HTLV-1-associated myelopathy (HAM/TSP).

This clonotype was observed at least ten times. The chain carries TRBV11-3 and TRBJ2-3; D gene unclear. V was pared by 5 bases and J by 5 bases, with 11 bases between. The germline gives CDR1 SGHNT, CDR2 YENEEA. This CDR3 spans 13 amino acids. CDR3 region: CASSTGPVDTQYF. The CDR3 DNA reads TGTGCCAGCAGCACCGGACCAGTAGATACGCAGTATTTT.

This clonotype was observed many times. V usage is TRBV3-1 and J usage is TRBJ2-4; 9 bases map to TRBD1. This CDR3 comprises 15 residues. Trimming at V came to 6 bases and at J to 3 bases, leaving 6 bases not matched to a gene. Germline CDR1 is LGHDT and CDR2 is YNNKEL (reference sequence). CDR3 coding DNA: TGTGCCAGCAGTCAACAGGGGGCCGGCAAAAACATTCAGTACTTC. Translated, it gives CASSQQGAGKNIQYF.

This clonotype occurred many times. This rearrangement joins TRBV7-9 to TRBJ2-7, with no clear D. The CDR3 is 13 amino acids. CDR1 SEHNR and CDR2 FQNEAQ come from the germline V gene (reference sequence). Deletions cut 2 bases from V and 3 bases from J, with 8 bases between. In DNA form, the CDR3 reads TGTGCCAGCAGCTTACCTACGGGCTACGAGCAGTACTTC. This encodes CASSLPTGYEQYF.

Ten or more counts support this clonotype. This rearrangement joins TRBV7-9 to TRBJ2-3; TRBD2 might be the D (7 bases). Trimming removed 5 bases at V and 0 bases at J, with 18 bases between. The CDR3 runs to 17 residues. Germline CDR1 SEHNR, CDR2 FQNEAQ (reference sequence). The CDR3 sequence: CASSLQGGGPSTDTQYF. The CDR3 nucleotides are TGTGCCAGCAGCCTACAAGGGGGGGGGCCGAGCACAGATACGCAGTATTTT.